The 17 T cell receptor beta chains given below trace back to one sample, sequenced in a study of regulatory T cells in long-lasting Graves disease. Time point noted: persistent/refractory GD, antithyroid drugs over 5 years with positive TRAb. There was RNA extracted from PBMCs, and the TCR library was made from it. Arm-PCR of CDR3 regions and iRepertoire HTBI primers were used to build TCR beta libraries. TCRdb reprocessed the multiplex PCR reads with MiXCR, giving one entry per CDR3 protein. The sample holds fewer than 600,000 distinct CDR3 sequences, approximately 23% seen once. The sequences come from peripheral blood mononuclear cells (PBMCs), collected when the disease was refractory, from a patient treated with antithyroid drugs. All receptors come from a female donor with Graves disease.

The chain carries TRBV3-1 and TRBJ2-7; the D gene could be TRBD1 or TRBD2 (6 bases each). Germline V gives CDR1 LGHDT, CDR2 YNNKEL (reference sequence). CDR3 length: 13 amino acids. Trimming stripped 1 base from V and 6 bases from J, with 10 bases between. The CDR3 is CASSQVEGVEQYF. The CDR3 DNA reads TGTGCCAGCAGCCAAGTGGAGGGGGTCGAGCAGTACTTC.

The sample holds many counts of this clonotype. V usage is TRBV2 and J usage is TRBJ2-2; the D is unclear. V dropped 3 bases and J dropped 7 bases, with 9 bases sitting between them. Germline CDR1 is SNHLY and CDR2 is FYNNEI. CDR3 length: 13 amino acids. In DNA form, the CDR3 reads TGTGCCAGCAGTGACGGGTCAAGCGGGGAGCTGTTTTTT. Its protein product is CASSDGSSGELFF.

The chain links TRBV9 to TRBJ2-7; D is possibly TRBD1 (5 bases). Germline V gene lookup returns CDR1 SGDLS and CDR2 YYNGEE. V lost 0 bases to trimming and J lost 4 bases, with 8 bases between them. The CDR3 covers 13 residues. The CDR3 DNA follows: TGTGCCAGCAGCGTAGCTGCAGGGTACGAGCAGTACTTC. Its protein is CASSVAAGYEQYF.

In this sample, this clonotype turned up many times. The chain is built from TRBV5-1 and TRBJ2-7; possibly TRBD1 or TRBD2 for D (5 bases each). V dropped 3 bases and J dropped 3 bases, with 10 bases sitting between them. This CDR3 comprises 13 residues. The germline CDR1 and CDR2 sequences are SGHRS and YFSETQ. The CDR3 sequence is CASSWDAYYEQYF. In DNA form, the CDR3 reads TGCGCCAGCAGCTGGGACGCCTACTACGAGCAGTACTTC.

This clonotype was counted between two and nine times. For the CDR3, the DNA is TGTGCCAGCAGCCCGGGGGGGGGGCGGGTTACGCAGTATTTT. It codes for CASSPGGGRVTQYF. The genes are TRBV7-2 and TRBJ2-3, with 8 bases lining up with TRBD2. CDR1 SGHTA and CDR2 FQGNSA come from the germline V gene. V trimming: 5 bases; J trimming: 8 bases; junction bases outside the gene matches: 9. The CDR3 consists of 14 residues. The full variable domain, with the rest looked up from reference TRBV7-2 and TRBJ2-3, is GAGVSQSPSNKVTEKGKDVELRCDPISGHTALYWYRQSLGQGLEFLIYFQGNSAPDKSGLPSDRFSAERTGGSVSTLTIQRTQQEDSAVYLCASSPGGGRVTQYFGPGTRLTVL.

The chain is built from TRBV9 and TRBJ2-7; D is uncertain. The V gene's germline CDR1 is SGDLS and CDR2 YYNGEE. Between the trimmed V and J ends, which lost 4 bases and 2 bases, there was a span of 13 bases. The CDR3 loop spans 14 amino acids. This CDR3 is CASSPGPSPYEQYF. The CDR3 DNA sequence: TGTGCCAGCAGCCCCGGGCCGTCCCCCTACGAGCAGTACTTC.

This clonotype was counted only a few times. The gene calls are TRBV20-1 and TRBJ2-7; the D gene is possibly TRBD2 (6 bases). Germline-derived CDR1 and CDR2 are DFQATT and SNEGSKA (reference sequence). The CDR3 is made up of 15 amino acids. The V end was cut by 3 bases, the J end by 4 bases, with 19 bases between. CDR3 in amino acids: CSASRPGLTRYEQYF. The CDR3 nucleotides read TGCAGTGCTAGTAGGCCGGGACTCACCCGTTACGAGCAGTACTTC.

The rearrangement uses TRBV18 and TRBJ1-1; TRBD1 might be the D (6 bases). Trimming cost V 3 bases and J 7 bases, with 18 bases left between them. The germline CDR1 and CDR2 sequences are KGHSH and LQKENI. CDR3 length equals 15 residues. The CDR3 sequence: CASSPRGEIFLEAFF. CDR3 nucleotide sequence: TGTGCCAGCTCACCCAGGGGAGAAATCTTCCTTGAAGCTTTCTTT.

This clonotype was seen at least ten times. The V and J genes are TRBV6-1 and TRBJ1-4; a possible D gene is TRBD1 (5 bases). The CDR3 loop spans 14 amino acids. Germline-derived CDR1 and CDR2 are MNHNS and SASEGT. V dropped 7 bases and J dropped 8 bases, with 17 bases sitting between them. In DNA, the CDR3 is TGTGCCAGCACGAGCAGGGAGGAGAGAGAAAAACTGTTTTTT. Its translation is CASTSREEREKLFF.

The V and J genes are TRBV27 and TRBJ1-1; no firm D call. The germline V gene has CDR1 MNHEY and CDR2 SMNVEV (reference sequence). Trimming cost V 5 bases and J 1 base, with 14 bases left between them. The CDR3 is 15 residues long. The CDR3 loop reads CASSTIIAGNTEAFF. The CDR3 bases are TGTGCCAGCAGTACCATTATTGCGGGGAACACTGAAGCTTTCTTT.

The chain carries TRBV11-2 and TRBJ2-2; D is unclear. V was shortened by 5 bases and J by 4 bases, with 8 bases between the two germline ends. The CDR3 runs to 13 residues. CDR1 and CDR2 (germline): SGHAT, FQNNGV. CDR3 protein: CASSQDPTGELFF. Here the CDR3 DNA reads TGTGCCAGCAGCCAAGACCCCACCGGGGAGCTGTTTTTT.

This clonotype was observed a few times. The chain joins TRBV6-5 to TRBJ1-3; D may be TRBD1 (5 bases). The CDR3 is 15 residues long. The germline CDR1 and CDR2 sequences are MNHEY and SVGAGI. V was cut by 4 bases and J by 5 bases, with 15 bases left in between. Here the CDR3 DNA reads TGTGCCAGCAGTTCGACCGGGGGAGCAAGAAACACCATATATTTT. This encodes CASSSTGGARNTIYF.

Note on this clonotype: A read error may be the cause here, since a much bigger clone is one base away. Because it lacks the conserved phenylalanine or tryptophan at the end, this CDR3 is likely a read error. The rearrangement joins TRBV28 to TRBJ1-1, with D possibly TRBD1 on 5 matching bases. CDR1 is MDHEN and CDR2 is SYDVKM in the germline V gene. The CDR3 is 12 residues long. Trimming pared 2 bases from V and 6 bases from J, leaving 7 bases between. The CDR3 loop reads CASSLLRAEAFL. DNA of the CDR3: TGTGCCAGCAGTTTACTCAGGGCTGAAGCTTTCCTT.

This clonotype has a count of ten or more. V gene TRBV2 combines with J gene TRBJ2-7; 7 bases are shared with TRBD1. The V segment lost 4 bases and the J segment 1 base; nucleotides outside the gene matches: 7. CDR1 and CDR2 from the germline V gene are SNHLY and FYNNEI. The CDR3 covers 15 residues. CDR3 bases: TGTGCCAGCAGTGTTCAACCGACAGGGTCCTACGAGCAGTACTTC. It translates to CASSVQPTGSYEQYF.

The gene calls are TRBV28 and TRBJ1-3; 11 nucleotides match TRBD1. Germline loops: CDR1 MDHEN, CDR2 SYDVKM. V lost 6 bases, J lost 3 bases, and 4 bases stayed unmatched. This CDR3 is built from 15 residues. The DNA for the CDR3 is TGTGCCAGCAGCACCGGGACAGGGGGTGGAAACACCATATATTTT. Residues: CASSTGTGGGNTIYF.

This clonotype was observed many times. The chain carries TRBV15 and TRBJ2-5, with 10 bases that match TRBD2. The V gene's germline CDR1 is LNHNV and CDR2 YYDKDF (reference sequence). V was clipped by 0 bases and J by 1 base; unmatched bases: 5. The CDR3 extends over 17 amino acids. The chain's CDR3 is CATSRDLAGGLQETQYF. The CDR3, as DNA: TGTGCCACCAGCAGAGATTTAGCGGGAGGTCTCCAAGAGACCCAGTACTTC.

The chain joins TRBV12-3 or TRBV12-4 to TRBJ2-7; the match to TRBD1 covers 7 bases. V lost 10 bases and J lost 4; bases outside the gene matches: 10. CDR3 length: 13 residues. CDR3 loop: CATGTVRVYEQYF. The CDR3 region has the DNA TGTGCCACCGGGACAGTGCGGGTGTACGAGCAGTACTTC.